This T cell receptor (beta chain) was observed in a study of blood T cell repertoires in COVID-19. Study overall: T cells, B-cell-depleted T cells, or PBMCs provided the cDNA or gDNA that served as material.

The CDR3 contains 15 residues. Per the germline V gene, CDR1 is LGHNA and CDR2 is YSLEER. V was pared by 0 bases and J by 6 bases, with 14 bases between. In the study's own analysis: Estimated nucleated cell counts came from reference gene primer amplification. Sequencing was performed with immunoSEQ multiplex PCR; in TCRdb, only in-frame clones are kept and a portion is missing. V and J calls and clone size are as listed in that table; D and trimming were resolved from the DNA. Of 200,000 to 300,000 clones detected, more than 65% appear once; the ten largest clones hold over 2%. The V call is TRBV4-3, the J call TRBJ1-2; perhaps TRBD1 as D (6 bases). Sequencing was done on a sample of peripheral blood. This clonotype was sampled from a man aged 35 to 55 who had recovered from COVID-19. As DNA, the CDR3 is TGCGCCAGCAGCCAAGATTCGCAGGGGATAAATGGCTACACCTTC. This encodes CASSQDSQGINGYTF.